Each of the 20 T cell receptor beta chains below was sequenced from the same sample in a study of post-analysis software for immune sequencing data. Tagging with unique molecular identifiers was a feature of the TCR beta cDNA libraries. In TCRdb, the PCR reads were re-called with MiXCR into one record per CDR3 protein. The table shows roughly 670,000 distinct CDR3 sequences, with around 60% occurring only once. These receptors lack a known antigen. Study-wide findings and caveats: Four or five TRBV segments, TRBV5-6, TRBV5-1 and TRBV20-1 among them, were found more frequent in patients than controls.

Sequenced: blood. The receptor source for this set is a girl aged 2-10 years with multiple sclerosis.

This clonotype came up once. The rearrangement links TRBV20-1 to TRBJ2-1; the D is unclear. V lost 0 bases, J lost 0 bases, and 12 bases lay in between. The CDR3 is 16 amino acids. Germline lookup yields CDR1 DFQATT and CDR2 SNEGSKA (reference sequence). The DNA of the CDR3 is TGCAGTGCTAGAGATTCACTTACGAGCTCCTACAATGAGCAGTTCTTC. Translation gives CSARDSLTSSYNEQFF.

The CDR3 reads CASSQERGSDTQYF. The DNA for the CDR3 is TGTGCCAGCAGCCAAGAAAGGGGCTCAGATACGCAGTATTTT. This chain connects TRBV3-1 to TRBJ2-3; D perhaps matches TRBD1 (5 bases). Germline CDR1 is LGHDT and CDR2 is YNNKEL (reference sequence). The CDR3 runs 14 residues. V was pared by 0 bases and J by 4 bases, with 8 bases between.

This clonotype has a handful of counts. This rearrangement joins TRBV5-1 to TRBJ2-3; unclear D gene. This CDR3 comprises 14 residues. Trimming took off 0 bases at V and 5 bases at J, with 10 bases between the two ends. CDR1 is SGHRS and CDR2 is YFSETQ in the germline V gene. The CDR3 DNA is TGCGCCAGCAGCTTGGAGGGCCGGAAAGATACGCAGTATTTT. This translates into CASSLEGRKDTQYF.

The chain couples TRBV18 to TRBJ2-1; D perhaps matches TRBD2 (5 bases). The DNA end favors TRBJ2-7, so the J call may be wrong. The germline CDR1 and CDR2 sequences are KGHSH and LQKENI. This CDR3 has 13 residues. The CDR3 coding sequence is TGTGCCAGCTCACCGACTCAGGAGGACGAGCAGTACTTC. This encodes CASSPTQEDEQYF.

This clonotype was seen more than once but under ten times. This chain joins TRBV5-1 and TRBJ2-5; 9 nucleotides line up with TRBD1. Germline V gives CDR1 SGHRS, CDR2 YFSETQ. The CDR3 runs 15 residues. The junction had 5 bases not matched to a gene; V was cut back by 0 bases and J by 5 bases. Here the CDR3 DNA reads TGCGCCAGCAGCTTGGCGGGACAGGGTACGGAGACCCAGTACTTC. Encoded protein: CASSLAGQGTETQYF.

The V call is TRBV9, the J call TRBJ2-2; 8 bases match TRBD1. Per germline, CDR1 SGDLS and CDR2 YYNGEE. V lost 0 bases to trimming and J lost 2 bases; unmatched junction nucleotides: 6. The CDR3 has 17 amino acids. CDR3 amino acids: CASSVDPAGGNTGELFF. DNA for the CDR3: TGTGCCAGCAGCGTAGACCCCGCAGGGGGCAACACCGGGGAGCTGTTTTTT.

V and J are TRBV20-1 and TRBJ2-5; 10 bases map to TRBD2. Germline V gives CDR1 DFQATT, CDR2 SNEGSKA (reference sequence). CDR3 size: 14 residues. With V trimmed by 6 bases and J by 6 bases, 10 bases remained unmatched. CDR3 sequence reads: CSATTSGVRKTQYF. The DNA of the CDR3 is TGCAGTGCAACTACTAGCGGGGTTAGAAAGACCCAGTACTTC.

This chain links TRBV6-6 with TRBJ2-7; no definite D call. Germline V gene sequence: CDR1 MNHNY, CDR2 SVGAGI (reference sequence). This CDR3 region has 12 residues. V lost 5 bases and J 9 bases, leaving 14 bases between the germline ends. The CDR3 loop is CASSNDSPGQYF. The CDR3 nucleotides are TGTGCCAGCAGTAATGACTCTCCCGGGCAGTACTTC.

V usage is TRBV20-1 and J usage is TRBJ2-5; a possible D gene is TRBD2 (6 bases). The V gene's germline CDR1 is DFQATT and CDR2 SNEGSKA (reference sequence). This CDR3 spans 12 amino acids. V lost 8 bases and J 5 bases, leaving 15 bases between the germline ends. DNA for the CDR3: TGCAGTCCCCTGCGGGAAAGCGAGACCCAGTACTTC. Amino acids: CSPLRESETQYF.

The chain combines TRBV2 with TRBJ1-2; D ambiguous. The CDR3 has 15 residues. V shed 7 bases and J shed 3 bases, with 18 bases lying between them. The germline V gene has CDR1 SNHLY and CDR2 FYNNEI. The CDR3 sequence is CASKEEEGSYYGYTF. The CDR3 DNA is TGTGCCAGCAAAGAAGAGGAGGGCTCGTACTATGGCTACACCTTC.

A word on this clonotype: This may stem from a read error, because a much larger clone lies one nucleotide away. J is TRBJ2-1 and V is TRBV5-1; TRBD2 agrees at 15 bases. V was clipped by 4 bases and J by 9 bases; unmatched bases: 8. Germline V gene sequence: CDR1 SGHRS, CDR2 YFSETQ. This CDR3 has 16 residues. The CDR3: CASSDEGLAGGCEQFF. In DNA, the CDR3 is TGCGCCAGCAGCGATGAGGGACTAGCGGGAGGCTGTGAGCAGTTCTTC.

The chain recombines TRBV10-3 with TRBJ1-2; weak D call: TRBD1 (5 bases). V was shortened by 2 bases and J by 5 bases, with 12 bases between the two germline ends. The CDR3 contains 14 residues. Germline V gene sequence: CDR1 ENHRY, CDR2 SYGVKD. Here the CDR3 DNA reads TGTGCCATCAGTGAGGACAGCCCAAGGTATGGCTACACCTTC. It yields the protein CAISEDSPRYGYTF.

The rearrangement uses TRBV20-1 and TRBJ1-2, with 7 nucleotides matching TRBD1. V lost 7 bases to trimming and J lost 0 bases; unmatched junction nucleotides: 14. This CDR3 has 16 residues. The germline gives CDR1 DFQATT, CDR2 SNEGSKA (reference sequence). The CDR3 is CSVEGAGRGSNYGYTF. The CDR3 nucleotides are TGCAGTGTAGAGGGGGCGGGGAGGGGGTCTAACTATGGCTACACCTTC.

The CDR3 DNA reads TGTGCCAGCAGTCTGGACCGGGACAGGAGAACCCAGTACTTC. As protein: CASSLDRDRRTQYF. The V gene is TRBV27, the J gene TRBJ2-7; 8 nucleotides match TRBD1. With V trimmed by 5 bases and J by 10 bases, 13 bases remained unmatched. Germline loops: CDR1 MNHEY, CDR2 SMNVEV (reference sequence). The CDR3 contains 14 residues.

A single count supports this clonotype. The chain is built from TRBV13 and TRBJ2-7; D is unclear. Germline V gene sequence: CDR1 PRHDT, CDR2 FYEKMQ (reference sequence). V was shortened by 2 bases and J by 2 bases, with 10 bases between the two germline ends. The CDR3 extends over 14 amino acids. For the CDR3, the DNA is TGTGCCAGCAGCTTATGGGGTCTCCCCTACGAGCAGTACTTC. Translated, it gives CASSLWGLPYEQYF.

The table lists this clonotype with a count of one. This sequence joins TRBV27 and TRBJ2-1; D not certain. The length of the CDR3 is 13 residues. Trimming took off 4 bases at V and 5 bases at J, with 9 bases between the two ends. The V gene's germline CDR1 is MNHEY and CDR2 SMNVEV (reference sequence). In DNA, the CDR3 is TGTGCCAGCAGTTGGTACGAGAACAATGAGCAGTTCTTC. This gives the protein CASSWYENNEQFF.

The chain couples TRBV5-6 to TRBJ2-7; D may be TRBD1 (6 bases). V dropped 7 bases and J dropped 7 bases, with 21 bases sitting between them. This CDR3 is built from 14 residues. Per the germline V gene, CDR1 is SGHDT and CDR2 is YYEEEE. This CDR3 is CASSPFNRVGEQYF. CDR3 sequence (DNA): TGTGCCAGCTCCCCATTTAACAGGGTAGGAGAGCAGTACTTC.

V usage is TRBV28 and J usage is TRBJ2-5; D unclear. Germline CDR1 is MDHEN and CDR2 is SYDVKM. V was pared by 2 bases and J by 5 bases, with 15 bases between. CDR3 length: 15 amino acids. The CDR3 loop reads CASSLNFLVGETQYF. Here the CDR3 DNA reads TGTGCCAGCAGTTTAAATTTCTTGGTGGGGGAGACCCAGTACTTC.

This chain connects TRBV10-3 to TRBJ2-3; TRBD2 might be the D (5 bases). Germline CDR1 and CDR2: ENHRY and SYGVKD. The CDR3 runs to 18 residues. V lost 0 bases, J lost 0 bases, and 16 bases lay in between. CDR3 sequence reads: CAISESRGTDPSTDTQYF. CDR3 bases: TGTGCCATCAGTGAGTCTCGGGGTACAGACCCTAGCACAGATACGCAGTATTTT.

V and J are TRBV18 and TRBJ2-3; D ambiguous. The ends were cut back, 3 bases at V and 5 bases at J, with 12 bases in the middle. Germline V gene lookup returns CDR1 KGHSH and CDR2 LQKENI. The CDR3 sequence is 14 residues long. The CDR3 DNA sequence: TGTGCCAGCTCACCCGACAAGGCGGTAGATACGCAGTATTTT. Its translation: CASSPDKAVDTQYF.